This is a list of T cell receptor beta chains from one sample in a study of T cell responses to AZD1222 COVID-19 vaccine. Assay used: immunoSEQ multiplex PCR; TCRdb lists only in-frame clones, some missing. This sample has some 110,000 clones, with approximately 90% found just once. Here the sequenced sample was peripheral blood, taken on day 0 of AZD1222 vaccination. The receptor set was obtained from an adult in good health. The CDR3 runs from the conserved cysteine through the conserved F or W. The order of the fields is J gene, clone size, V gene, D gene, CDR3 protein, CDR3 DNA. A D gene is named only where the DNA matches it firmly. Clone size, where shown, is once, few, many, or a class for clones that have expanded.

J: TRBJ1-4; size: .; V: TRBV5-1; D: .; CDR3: CASSLQGNEKLFF; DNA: TGCGCCAGCAGCTTGCAGGGTAATGAAAAACTGTTTTTT
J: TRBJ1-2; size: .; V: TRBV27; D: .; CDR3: CASSLTENYGYTF; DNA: TGTGCCAGCAGCTTGACAGAGAACTATGGCTACACCTTC
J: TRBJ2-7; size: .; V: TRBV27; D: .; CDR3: CASSPLQAYEQYF; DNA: TGTGCCAGCAGCCCGCTCCAGGCATACGAGCAGTACTTC
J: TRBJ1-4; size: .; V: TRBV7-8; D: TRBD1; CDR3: CASSSGQPNEKLFF; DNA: TGTGCCAGCAGCTCGGGACAGCCTAATGAAAAACTGTTTTTT
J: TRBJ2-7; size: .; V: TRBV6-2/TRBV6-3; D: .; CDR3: CASSSGTSPWEQYF; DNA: TGTGCCAGCAGTTCGGGTACAAGCCCTTGGGAGCAGTACTTC
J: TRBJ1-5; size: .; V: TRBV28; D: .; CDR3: CASISGGIQPQHF; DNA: TGTGCCAGCATTAGCGGGGGAATCCAGCCCCAGCATTTT
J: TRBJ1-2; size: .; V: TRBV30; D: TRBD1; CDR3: CAWSGTGGLYTF; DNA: TGTGCCTGGAGTGGGACAGGGGGATTATACACCTTC
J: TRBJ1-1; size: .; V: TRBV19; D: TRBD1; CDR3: CASSPQQGLNTEAFF; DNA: TGTGCCAGTAGTCCGCAACAGGGGTTGAACACTGAAGCTTTCTTT
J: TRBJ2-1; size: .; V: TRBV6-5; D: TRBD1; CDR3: CASKGAYNEQFF; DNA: TGTGCCAGCAAGGGGGCTTACAATGAGCAGTTCTTC
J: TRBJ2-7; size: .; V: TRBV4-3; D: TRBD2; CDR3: CASSQGTSGSVSYEQYF; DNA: TGCGCCAGCAGCCAAGGGACTAGCGGGAGTGTATCCTACGAGCAGTACTTC
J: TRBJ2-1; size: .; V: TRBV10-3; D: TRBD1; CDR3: CAISGSRGFYNEQFF; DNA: TGTGCCATCAGTGGAAGCAGGGGGTTTTACAATGAGCAGTTCTTC
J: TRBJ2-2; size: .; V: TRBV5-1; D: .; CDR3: CASSEEGITGELFF; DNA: TGCGCCAGCAGCGAGGAGGGAATTACGGGGGAGCTGTTTTTT
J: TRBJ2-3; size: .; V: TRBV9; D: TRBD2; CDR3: CASSGLAGEDTQYF; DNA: TGTGCCAGCAGCGGACTAGCGGGAGAGGATACGCAGTATTTT
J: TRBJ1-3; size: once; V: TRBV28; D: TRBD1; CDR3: CASSRARQGRANTIYF; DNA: TGTGCCAGCAGTAGGGCCCGACAGGGGAGGGCAAACACCATATATTTT